This entry is about one TCR beta chain. Which antigen it targets is not known. Per-base qualities were not stored, and no clone one base away is much larger. The data stem from a study of T cells in localized non-small cell lung cancer (dated by TCRdb to 2020 to 2021). Broadly, across the study: T cell repertoires of about 230 early-stage NSCLC patients were analyzed, with tumors being compared against uninvolved tumor-adjacent lungs. The cohort comprised 200 to 300 treatment-naïve NSCLC patients with resected, localized lung tumors. Of the NSCLC patients, 129 were male and roughly 110 were female, and the mean age was approximately 66 years. General study outcomes and caveats: Because multi-region tumor sequencing was not performed, intratumor heterogeneity could not be ruled out. Because the study design was exploratory, TCR variables were selected using unadjusted p-values without false-discovery rate correction. Longer overall survival was associated with higher T cell density in blood, whereas shorter survival was associated with higher clonality in adjacent lung. A median of around 57 of the top 100 tumor clones were detected in paired uninvolved adjacent lung, and about 29 of these tumor clones were also found among the top 100 clones of the paired uninvolved adjacent lung. The highest T cell clonality was observed in uninvolved tumor-adjacent lung, where clonality exceeded that of tumor, suggesting that antigenic responses were more focused in uninvolved tumor-adjacent lung.

The immunoSEQ Assay was used to sequence TCR beta CDR3 regions from DNA. In the paper's pipeline: To compute T cell density, TCR beta template counts were normalized to usable DNA, which was estimated by amplifying housekeeping genes. Using the preseqR package, richness was estimated by extrapolating to 120,000 templates for tissue samples and 400,000 templates for PBMC samples. Clonality was defined by subtracting Pielou's evenness from one. Differential abundance testing on productive amino-acid clonotypes, with a minimum total count of 5 and an alpha of 0.1, was used to identify tissue-enriched TCRs. The Jaccard Index and the Morisita Overlap Index were used to quantify repertoire overlap between compartments. GLIPH grouped TCR beta CDR3s together with public tetramer-defined viral CDR3s, and a viral motif had to include at least three viral sequences and show V-gene enrichment. Not all clones reach the TCRdb copy of this immuneACCESS table, which keeps in-frame sequences only. Checked studies attribute under half of the gap to unresolved V genes and leave the rest unexplained. D and trimming were read from the DNA, whereas the V and J calls and clone size are those reported in that table. In this sample the table shows 35,000 or so clones, around nine tenths of which occur a single time. Jointly, the top ten make up approximately 7.2% of the sample.

At diagnosis, peripheral blood, uninvolved tumor-adjacent lung and tumor were collected and stored as a combination of fresh-frozen and FFPE material. For TCR repertoire profiling, blood samples were analyzed as peripheral blood mononuclear cells. CDR1 and CDR2 are read off the germline V gene (reference sequence) as LNHDA and SQIVND. Reading from cysteine to phenylalanine, the CDR3 counts 17 amino acids. Only CDR3 DNA is held: 51 bases, read in frame from base 1. V and J lose 4 bases and 5 bases, and a span of 23 bases separates them. The sequences come from peripheral blood, collected before any cancer treatment. The clonotype was recovered from a woman aged 35 to 70 with stage I lung adenocarcinoma. In this chain, TRBV19 is recombined with TRBJ1-1, with a tentative D gene TRBD1 over 5 matching bases. For the CDR3, the sequence is CASSTRKGGAKATEAFF. Here is the DNA: TGTGCCAGTAGTACTAGAAAAGGAGGGGCGAAAGCAACTGAAGCTTTCTTT.